The source of this T cell receptor beta chain is a study of blood T cell repertoires in COVID-19. Study information: Sources were T cells, B-cell-depleted T cells, or PBMCs; the material itself was cDNA or gDNA.

Sequenced by immunoSEQ multiplex PCR; TCRdb stores in-frame clones only, minus some. The top ten hold 4% to 5% of the sample, which has about 290,000 clones, roughly 80% seen once. The junction had 5 bases not matched to a gene; V was cut back by 0 bases and J by 2 bases. Germline-derived CDR1 and CDR2 are SGDLS and YYNGEE. The CDR3 is made up of 17 amino acids. The material sequenced was peripheral blood. The chain is built from TRBV9 and TRBJ1-1; 12 bases fit TRBD1. This clonotype was obtained from a woman between 50 and 59 years old with active or convalescent COVID-19. CDR3 bases: TGTGCCAGCAGCGTAGGAGGGACAGGGGGCGAAAACACTGAAGCTTTCTTT. As protein: CASSVGGTGGENTEAFF. Using reference TRBV9 and TRBJ1-1 for the parts outside the CDR3, the full variable domain is DSGVTQTPKHLITATGQRVTLRCSPRSGDLSVYWYQQSLDQGLQFLIQYYNGEERAKGNILERFSAQQFPDLHSELNLSSLELGDSALYFCASSVGGTGGENTEAFFGQGTRLTVV.